These T cell receptor beta chains were read from a single sample in a study of cytomegalovirus exposure and HLA in healthy donors. The method was immunoSEQ multiplex PCR; TCRdb's version includes in-frame clones alone and lacks a portion of them. The sample gives tens of thousands of clones, around 80% of which show up once; 1.1% is in the top ten. The sequencing input was PBMCs. The receptors were gathered from a male donor in good health and CMV-seronegative. Each CDR3 is given with its conserved first and last residue. D genes are given only for firm matches. Size tells how often a clone was seen (once, few, many) or the class of an expanded clone, and some rows leave it out.

-	TRBV7-6	TRBJ1-1	TRBD1	TGTGCCGGCTCTTGGACAGGGGGCACTGAAGCTTTCTTT	CAGSWTGGTEAFF
-	TRBV6-6	TRBJ1-1	-	TGTGCCAGCAGCACCCCACACATGAACACTGAAGCTTTCTTT	CASSTPHMNTEAFF
-	TRBV5-1	TRBJ2-2	-	TGCGCCAGCAGCGCCAGGGGAAGTAACACCGGGGAGCTGTTTTTT	CASSARGSNTGELFF
-	TRBV27	TRBJ2-7	TRBD2	TGTGCCAGCAGTTCCCCTCGAGGGGCGGGAGTTAAATACGAGCAGTACTTC	CASSSPRGAGVKYEQYF
-	TRBV19	TRBJ1-2	-	TGTGCCAGTAGTTGGTCAGGGGAAGGGGGCTACACCTTC	CASSWSGEGGYTF
-	TRBV4-2	TRBJ2-6	TRBD1	TGTGCCAGCAGCCAAGATATGGACCCGGGACAGGTTTTTTCTGGGGCCAACGTCCTGACTTTC	CASSQDMDPGQVFSGANVLTF
-	TRBV5-1	TRBJ2-2	TRBD2	TGCGCCAGCAGCTCGGGACTAGCGGGAGGGCCGGCCGGGGAGCTGTTTTTT	CASSSGLAGGPAGELFF
few	TRBV6-5	TRBJ1-2	-	TGTGCCAGCAGTTACCTCTCGGGGGGGCGGGGTGGCTACACCTTC	CASSYLSGGRGGYTF
-	TRBV9	TRBJ2-5	TRBD2	TGTGCCAGCAGCGTCGGGGGGTTCGAGACCCAGTACTTC	CASSVGGFETQYF
-	TRBV30	TRBJ2-3	TRBD2	TGTGCCTGGAGTGTAATAGCGGGGAGCACAGATACGCAGTATTTT	CAWSVIAGSTDTQYF
-	TRBV19	TRBJ1-5	TRBD1	TGTGCCAGTAGTATCATATCCGGGACAGGGGTCAATCAGCCCCAGAATTTT	CASSIISGTGVNQPQNF
-	TRBV6-4	TRBJ2-1	-	TGTGCCAGCAGTGACCGGAATAAACAGGCCCTCCTGAGGGGGTACTACAATGAGCAGTTCTTC	CASSDRNKQALLRGYYNEQFF
-	TRBV29-1	TRBJ2-1	TRBD2	TGCAGCGTGGGCAGACTAGCGGACAATGAGCAGTTCTTC	CSVGRLADNEQFF
once	TRBV5-1	TRBJ2-7	-	TGCGCCAGCAGCTTGGGGTCCCCGGAGGGGCTTGTGCAGTACTTC	CASSLGSPEGLVQYF
-	TRBV19	TRBJ2-7	-	TGTGCCAGTAGTGGGGTCAGGGTGACGACCTACGAGCAGTACTTC	CASSGVRVTTYEQYF
-	TRBV15	TRBJ1-4	-	TGTGCCACCAGCAGAGAGGGCAGCCCAACTAATGAAAAACTGTTTTTT	CATSREGSPTNEKLFF
-	TRBV5-1	TRBJ1-2	-	TGCGCCAGCAGTTTTGGCAACAGGGCCGAGTATGGCTACACCTTC	CASSFGNRAEYGYTF
-	TRBV6-1	TRBJ2-7	-	TGTGCCAGCAGTGAAAGACAGACCAGAACCTACGAGCAGTACTTC	CASSERQTRTYEQYF
-	TRBV12-5	TRBJ1-2	TRBD1	TGTGCTAGTGGTAAGAACAGGGGTATGGACTATGGCTACACCTTC	CASGKNRGMDYGYTF
-	TRBV11-3	TRBJ2-5	-	TGTGCCAGCAGCCCCACGGACCAAGAGACCCAGTACTTC	CASSPTDQETQYF
-	TRBV19	TRBJ2-3	-	TGTGCCAGTAGTATCCAGCGCCGGAGCACAGATACGCAGTATTTT	CASSIQRRSTDTQYF
-	TRBV5-1	TRBJ2-1	TRBD2	TGCGCCAGCAGCTTGGCCCTCCAACGCGGGGGGAATGAGCAGTTCTTC	CASSLALQRGGNEQFF
-	TRBV7-9	TRBJ2-7	-	TGTGCCAGCAGCTTAGGGTCGGCAGGCTCGACGGACTACGAGCAGTACTTC	CASSLGSAGSTDYEQYF
-	TRBV19	TRBJ2-1	-	TGTGCCAGTAGGACAGCCGGAACACCAAACAATGAGCAGTTCTTC	CASRTAGTPNNEQFF
-	TRBV6-6	TRBJ2-5	-	TGTGCCAGCAGTTACTCGAGTGAGACCCAGTACTTC	CASSYSSETQYF
few	TRBV27	TRBJ2-7	TRBD2	TGTGCCAGCACTAGATTCTGGGGGGGGGCCTACGAGCAGTACTTC	CASTRFWGGAYEQYF
-	TRBV7-6	TRBJ2-7	TRBD1	TGTGCCAGCAGCCCCGCACAGGGGGCTGAGTACGAGCAGTACTTC	CASSPAQGAEYEQYF
-	TRBV19	TRBJ2-2	TRBD1	TGTGCCAGTATCCGGCCGGGACAGGGTGTCGGGGAGCTGTTTTTT	CASIRPGQGVGELFF
-	TRBV10-1	TRBJ1-4	-	TGCGCCAGCAGTAAGGGGACTAATGAAAAACTGTTTTTT	CASSKGTNEKLFF